This TCR beta chain was obtained from a study of shared clonotypes between healthy human individuals. Study background: In total, the donors were a couple of women and a few men aged 18 to 49.

Whole-study results and caveats: Inspection by rarefaction showed sorted-subset sequencing to be incomplete despite large depth.

A word on this clone: Its antigen is still unknown.

The CDR3 consists of 14 residues. CDR1 and CDR2 from the germline V gene are MNHNS and SASEGT. Trimming took off 4 bases at V and 0 bases at J, with 10 bases between the two ends. Clones were sequenced by immunoSEQ multiplex PCR, and TCRdb holds only the in-frame ones, with some missing. The sample includes some 1 million clones, around 75% of them seen just once. CD45RA+ naive and CD45RA-negative memory subsets were separated from CD4+ cells. This sequence joins TRBV6-1 and TRBJ2-7; D is unresolved. The sequence was collected from a man younger than 35 in good health. Sequencing used memory CD4+ T cells sorted from blood. Subset denoted: CD45RA-negative fraction. DNA for the CDR3: TGTGCCAGCAGTGTAGCTTATACCTCCTACGAGCAGTACTTC. Its translation is CASSVAYTSYEQYF.